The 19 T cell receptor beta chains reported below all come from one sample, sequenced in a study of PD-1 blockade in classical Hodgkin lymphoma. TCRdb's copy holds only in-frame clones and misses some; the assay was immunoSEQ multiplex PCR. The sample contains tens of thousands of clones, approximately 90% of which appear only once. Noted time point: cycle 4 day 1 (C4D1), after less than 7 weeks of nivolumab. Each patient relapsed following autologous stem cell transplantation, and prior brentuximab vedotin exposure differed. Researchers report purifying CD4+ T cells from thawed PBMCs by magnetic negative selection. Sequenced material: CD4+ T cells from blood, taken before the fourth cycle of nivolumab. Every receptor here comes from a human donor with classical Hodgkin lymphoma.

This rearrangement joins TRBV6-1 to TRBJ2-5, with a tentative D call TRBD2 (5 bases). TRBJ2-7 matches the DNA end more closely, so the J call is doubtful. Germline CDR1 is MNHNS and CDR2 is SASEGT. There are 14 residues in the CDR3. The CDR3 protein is CASSEGVKRYEQYF. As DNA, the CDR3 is TGTGCCAGCAGTGAGGGAGTCAAGCGCTACGAGCAGTACTTC.

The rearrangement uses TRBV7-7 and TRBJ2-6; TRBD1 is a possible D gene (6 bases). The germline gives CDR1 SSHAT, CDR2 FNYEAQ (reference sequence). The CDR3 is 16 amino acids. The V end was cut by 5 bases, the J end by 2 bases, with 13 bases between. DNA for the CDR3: TGTGCCAGCAGCCCCCAGGGGCTGGCTGGGGCCAACGTCCTGACTTTC. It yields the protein CASSPQGLAGANVLTF.

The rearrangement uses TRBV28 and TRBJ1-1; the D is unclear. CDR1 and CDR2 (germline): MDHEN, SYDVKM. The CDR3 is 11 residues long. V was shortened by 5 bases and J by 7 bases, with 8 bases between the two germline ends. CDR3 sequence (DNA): TGTGCCAGCAGTCCCCATCATGAAGCTTTCTTT. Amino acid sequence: CASSPHHEAFF. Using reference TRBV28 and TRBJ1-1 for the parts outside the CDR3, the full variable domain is DVKVTQSSRYLVKRTGEKVFLECVQDMDHENMFWYRQDPGLGLRLIYFSYDVKMKEKGDIPEGYSVSREKKERFSLILESASTNQTSMYLCASSPHHEAFFGQGTRLTVV.

Here the CDR3 DNA reads TGTGCCAGCAGCTTAGCGTCTGGCGCGAACACCGGGGAGCTGTTTTTT. Translated, it gives CASSLASGANTGELFF. The chain links TRBV7-9 to TRBJ2-2; D is unresolved. V shed 0 bases and J shed 0 bases, with 8 bases lying between them. The CDR3 is 16 amino acids. Germline-derived CDR1 and CDR2 are SEHNR and FQNEAQ (reference sequence).

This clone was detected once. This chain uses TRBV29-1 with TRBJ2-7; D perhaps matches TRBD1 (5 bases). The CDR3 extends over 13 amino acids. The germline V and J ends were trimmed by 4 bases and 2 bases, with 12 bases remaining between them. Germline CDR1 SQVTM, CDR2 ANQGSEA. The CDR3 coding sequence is TGCAGCGTTGCTGGTCAGGGAACCTACGAGCAGTACTTC. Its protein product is CSVAGQGTYEQYF.

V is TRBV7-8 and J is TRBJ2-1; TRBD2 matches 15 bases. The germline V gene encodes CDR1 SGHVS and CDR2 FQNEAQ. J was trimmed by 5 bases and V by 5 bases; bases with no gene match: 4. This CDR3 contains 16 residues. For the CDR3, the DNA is TGTGCCAGCAGCCTAGGGACTAGCGGGAGGAACAATGAGCAGTTCTTC. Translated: CASSLGTSGRNNEQFF.

DNA for the CDR3: TGTGCCAGCAGCCCCCACGTTGCAGGCTACGAGCAGTACTTC. It specifies CASSPHVAGYEQYF. The chain couples TRBV7-6 to TRBJ2-7; no reliable D call. V was pared by 5 bases and J by 3 bases, with 14 bases between. The germline V gene encodes CDR1 SGHVS and CDR2 FNYEAQ. The CDR3 has 14 amino acids.

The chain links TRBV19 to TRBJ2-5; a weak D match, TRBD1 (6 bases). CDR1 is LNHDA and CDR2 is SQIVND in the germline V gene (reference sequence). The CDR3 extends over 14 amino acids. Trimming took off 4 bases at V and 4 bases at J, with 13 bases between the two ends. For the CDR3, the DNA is TGTGCCAGTAGTAGACAGGTTGCCGGAGAGACCCAGTACTTC. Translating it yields CASSRQVAGETQYF.

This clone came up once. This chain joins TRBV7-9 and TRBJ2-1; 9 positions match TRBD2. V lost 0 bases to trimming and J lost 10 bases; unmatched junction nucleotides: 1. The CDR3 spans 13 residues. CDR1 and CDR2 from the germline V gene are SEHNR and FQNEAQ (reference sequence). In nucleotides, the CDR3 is TGTGCCAGCAGCTTAGCCAGCGGGAGGGAGCAGTTCTTC. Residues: CASSLASGREQFF.

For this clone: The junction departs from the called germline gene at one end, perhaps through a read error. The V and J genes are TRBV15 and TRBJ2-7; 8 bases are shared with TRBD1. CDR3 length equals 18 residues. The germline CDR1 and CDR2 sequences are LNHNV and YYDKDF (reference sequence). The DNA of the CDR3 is TGTGCCACCAGCGGAGAAATCCTTGGGACAGGATTCTCCTACGAGCAGTACTTC. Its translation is CATSGEILGTGFSYEQYF.

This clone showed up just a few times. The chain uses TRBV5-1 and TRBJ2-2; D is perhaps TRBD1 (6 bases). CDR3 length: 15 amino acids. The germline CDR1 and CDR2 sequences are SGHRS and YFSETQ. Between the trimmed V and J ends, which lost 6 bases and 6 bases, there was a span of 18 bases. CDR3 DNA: TGCGCCAGCACGTTCATGGCAGGGGTCGCCGGGGAGCTGTTTTTT. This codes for CASTFMAGVAGELFF. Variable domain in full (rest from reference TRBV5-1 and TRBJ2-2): KAGVTQTPRYLIKTRGQQVTLSCSPISGHRSVSWYQQTPGQGLQFLFEYFSETQRNKGNFPGRFSGRQFSNSRSEMNVSTLELGDSALYLCASTFMAGVAGELFFGEGSRLTVL.

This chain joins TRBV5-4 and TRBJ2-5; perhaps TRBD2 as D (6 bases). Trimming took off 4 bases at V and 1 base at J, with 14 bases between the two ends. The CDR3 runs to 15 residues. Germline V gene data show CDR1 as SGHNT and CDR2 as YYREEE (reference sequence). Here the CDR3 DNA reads TGTGCCAGCAGCCCGGGACTTGGCGCCCAAGAGACCCAGTACTTC. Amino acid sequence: CASSPGLGAQETQYF.

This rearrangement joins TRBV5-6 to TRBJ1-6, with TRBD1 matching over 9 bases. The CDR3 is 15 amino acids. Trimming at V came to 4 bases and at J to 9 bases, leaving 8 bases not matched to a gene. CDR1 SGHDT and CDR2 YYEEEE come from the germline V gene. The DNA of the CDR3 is TGTGCCAGCAGCAAGGACAGGGGCGTTACTTCACCCCTCCACTTT. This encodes CASSKDRGVTSPLHF.

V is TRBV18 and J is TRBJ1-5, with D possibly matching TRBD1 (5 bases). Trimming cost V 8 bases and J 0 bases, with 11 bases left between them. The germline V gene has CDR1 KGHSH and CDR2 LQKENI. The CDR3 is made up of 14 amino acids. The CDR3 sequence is CASTLGTSNQPQHF. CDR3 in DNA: TGTGCCAGCACCTTGGGGACTAGCAATCAGCCCCAGCATTTT.

This CDR3 reads CARSSHPNQLNTIYF. Here the CDR3 DNA reads TGTGCCAGAAGCTCCCATCCTAACCAACTAAACACCATATATTTT. The chain recombines TRBV5-3 with TRBJ1-3; D not certain. TRBV5-3 is labeled an ORF, and its function is uncertain. Trimming stripped 3 bases from V and 6 bases from J, with 16 bases between. The CDR3 is made up of 15 amino acids.

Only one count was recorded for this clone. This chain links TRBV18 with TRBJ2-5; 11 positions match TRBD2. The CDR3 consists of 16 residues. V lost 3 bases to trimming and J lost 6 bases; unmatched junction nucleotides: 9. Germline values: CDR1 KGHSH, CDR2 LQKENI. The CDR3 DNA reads TGTGCCAGCTCACCCCTCGCCGGGACTAGCGGAAAGACCCAGTACTTC. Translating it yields CASSPLAGTSGKTQYF.

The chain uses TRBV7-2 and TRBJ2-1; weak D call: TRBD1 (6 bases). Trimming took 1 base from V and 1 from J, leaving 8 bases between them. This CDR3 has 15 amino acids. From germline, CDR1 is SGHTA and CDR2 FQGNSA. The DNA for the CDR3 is TGTGCCAGCAGCTTAGAAGGGGGATCCTACAATGAGCAGTTCTTC. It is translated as CASSLEGGSYNEQFF. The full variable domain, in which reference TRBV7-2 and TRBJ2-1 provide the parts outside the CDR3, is GAGVSQSPSNKVTEKGKDVELRCDPISGHTALYWYRQSLGQGLEFLIYFQGNSAPDKSGLPSDRFSAERTGGSVSTLTIQRTQQEDSAVYLCASSLEGGSYNEQFFGPGTRLTVL.

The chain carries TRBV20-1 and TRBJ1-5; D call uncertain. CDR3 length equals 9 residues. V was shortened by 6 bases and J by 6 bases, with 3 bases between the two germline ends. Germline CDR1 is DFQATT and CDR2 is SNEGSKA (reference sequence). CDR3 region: CSAAQPQHF. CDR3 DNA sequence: TGCAGTGCCGCTCAGCCCCAGCATTTT.

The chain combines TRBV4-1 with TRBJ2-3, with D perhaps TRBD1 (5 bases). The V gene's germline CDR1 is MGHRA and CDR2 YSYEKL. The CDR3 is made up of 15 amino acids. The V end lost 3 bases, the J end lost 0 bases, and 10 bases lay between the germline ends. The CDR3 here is CASSHYRSSTDTQYF. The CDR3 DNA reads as TGCGCCAGCAGCCATTACAGGAGTAGCACAGATACGCAGTATTTT.